This is a list of T cell receptor beta chains from one sample in a study of human T cells and chemical hapten exposure. TCRdb re-called the RACE reads through MiXCR, storing one row per CDR3 protein. Here the sample spans 80,000 to 100,000 distinct CDR3 sequences, approximately 10% being singletons. The sequencing input was whole blood. These TCRs come from a female donor in good health. Some clones in this sample may be carry-over from other donors' samples. Each CDR3 is given with its conserved first and last residue. D genes are given only for firm matches. Clone size is stated in some rows and not others, as once, few, many or a class when expanded.

abundance	v_gene	j_gene	d_gene	CDR3aa	CDR3nt
NA	TRBV7-3	TRBJ2-1	NA	CASSRLGNEQFF	TGTGCCAGCAGCAGGCTTGGCAATGAGCAGTTCTTC
NA	TRBV29-1	TRBJ2-7	TRBD2	CSVEISGRSSYEQYF	TGCAGCGTTGAGATTAGCGGGAGGAGTTCCTACGAGCAGTACTTC
few	TRBV18	TRBJ2-1	NA	CASSRGGAGTPLGEQFF	TGTGCCAGCTCACGTGGTGGGGCCGGGACACCCCTCGGTGAGCAGTTCTTC
few	TRBV7-2	TRBJ2-1	NA	CASSPGPFYNEQFF	TGTGCCAGCAGCCCGGGACCCTTCTACAATGAGCAGTTCTTC
many	TRBV6-5	TRBJ1-1	TRBD1	CASSRDREAFF	TGTGCCAGCAGCCGGGACAGGGAAGCTTTCTTT
NA	TRBV2	TRBJ2-1	TRBD2	CASSVTSADYNEQFF	TGTGCCAGCAGTGTGACTAGCGCCGACTACAATGAGCAGTTCTTC
NA	TRBV5-1	TRBJ2-5	NA	CASSFGLLPDTGQETQYF	TGCGCCAGCAGCTTCGGGCTCCTTCCGGACACAGGGCAAGAGACCCAGTACTTC
few	TRBV3-1	TRBJ1-2	NA	CASSQQLADRGHGYTF	TGTGCCAGCAGCCAACAGCTAGCAGACCGAGGCCATGGCTACACCTTC
few	TRBV18	TRBJ1-3	NA	CASSPPNHSGNTIYF	TGTGCCAGCTCACCACCGAATCACTCTGGAAACACCATATATTTT
NA	TRBV5-1	TRBJ2-5	TRBD2	CASSLTSGEETQYF	TGCGCCAGCAGCTTGACTAGCGGGGAAGAGACCCAGTACTTC
NA	TRBV27	TRBJ1-1	TRBD1	CASSPRGRETEAFF	TGTGCCAGCAGTCCTAGGGGGCGGGAGACTGAAGCTTTCTTT